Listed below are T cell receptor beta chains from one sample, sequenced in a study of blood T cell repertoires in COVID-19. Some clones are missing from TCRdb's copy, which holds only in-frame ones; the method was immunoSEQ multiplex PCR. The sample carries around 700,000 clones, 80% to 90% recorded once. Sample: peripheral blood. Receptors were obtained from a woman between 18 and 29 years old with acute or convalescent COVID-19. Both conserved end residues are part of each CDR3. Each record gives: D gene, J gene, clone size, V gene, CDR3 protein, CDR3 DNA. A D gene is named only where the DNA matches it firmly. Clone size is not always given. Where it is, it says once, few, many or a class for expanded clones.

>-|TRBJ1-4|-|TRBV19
CASSMVSATNEKLFF
TGTGCCAGTAGTATGGTCTCAGCAACTAATGAAAAACTGTTTTTT
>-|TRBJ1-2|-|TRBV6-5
CASRGLNLNYGYTF
TGTGCCAGCAGGGGCCTAAACCTAAACTATGGCTACACCTTC
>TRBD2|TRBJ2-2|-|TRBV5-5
CASSLSGMVTGELFF
TGTGCCAGCAGCTTGAGCGGGATGGTAACCGGGGAGCTGTTTTTT
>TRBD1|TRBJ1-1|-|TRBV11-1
CASSRTGDKDTEAFF
TGTGCCAGCAGTCGGACAGGGGATAAGGACACTGAAGCTTTCTTT
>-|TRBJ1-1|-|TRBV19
CASKEILRGTEAFF
TGTGCCAGTAAAGAGATACTAAGGGGCACTGAAGCTTTCTTT
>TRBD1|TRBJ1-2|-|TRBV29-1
CSVHDRGPGSGYTF
TGCAGCGTTCATGACAGGGGGCCGGGGAGTGGCTACACCTTC
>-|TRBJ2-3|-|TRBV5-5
CAAASGPTDTQYF
TGTGCCGCGGCGTCAGGGCCGACAGATACGCAGTATTTT
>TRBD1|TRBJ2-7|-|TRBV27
CASSFSGQGFSISSYEQYF
TGTGCCAGCAGTTTCTCAGGACAGGGCTTTTCCATATCCTCCTACGAGCAGTACTTC
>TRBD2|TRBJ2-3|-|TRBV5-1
CASSLAGLAGATDTQYF
TGCGCCAGCAGCTTGGCTGGACTAGCGGGGGCTACAGATACGCAGTATTTT
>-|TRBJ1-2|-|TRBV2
CASSAESLYGYTF
TGTGCCAGCAGCGCCGAGTCTCTATATGGCTACACCTTC
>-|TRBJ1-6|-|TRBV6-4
CASRQGYNSPLHF
TGTGCCAGCAGACAGGGATATAATTCACCCCTCCACTTT
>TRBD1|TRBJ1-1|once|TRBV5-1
CASSLHRGAVMNTEAFF
TGCGCCAGCAGCTTACACAGGGGAGCCGTCATGAACACTGAAGCTTTCTTT
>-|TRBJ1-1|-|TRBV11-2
CASSLWRSARTEAFF
TGTGCCAGCAGCTTATGGAGAAGCGCGCGCACTGAAGCTTTCTTT
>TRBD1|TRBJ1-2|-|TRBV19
CASSPGTGSFGYTF
TGTGCCAGTAGCCCCGGGACAGGGTCCTTTGGCTACACCTTC
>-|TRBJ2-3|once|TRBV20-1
CSAIAADTQYF
TGCAGTGCTATAGCGGCAGATACGCAGTATTTT
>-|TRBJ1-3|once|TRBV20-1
CSASTNARGRNTIYF
TGCAGTGCTAGTACCAATGCCCGCGGGAGAAACACCATATATTTT
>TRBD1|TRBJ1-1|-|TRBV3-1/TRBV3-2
CASSQGAERGLNTEAFF
TGTGCCAGCAGCCAAGGGGCAGAAAGGGGGCTGAACACTGAAGCTTTCTTT
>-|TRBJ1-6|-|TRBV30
CAWSVQLVLYNSPLHF
TGTGCCTGGAGTGTACAATTGGTTCTCTATAATTCACCCCTCCACTTT
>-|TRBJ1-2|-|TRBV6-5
CASTIGPGWNYGYTF
TGTGCCAGCACCATAGGGCCAGGGTGGAACTATGGCTACACCTTC
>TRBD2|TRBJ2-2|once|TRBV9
CASSVDGRTSRSSGELFF
TGTGCCAGCAGCGTAGACGGGAGGACTAGTAGAAGTTCCGGGGAGCTGTTTTTT
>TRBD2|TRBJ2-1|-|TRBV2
CASNPGLVEGEQFF
TGTGCCAGCAATCCGGGACTAGTAGAGGGTGAGCAGTTCTTC
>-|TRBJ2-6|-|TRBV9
CASREGVGSGANVLTF
TGTGCCAGCAGAGAGGGGGTAGGTTCTGGGGCCAACGTCCTGACTTTC
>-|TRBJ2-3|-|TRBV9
CASTGTGSDTQYF
TGTGCCAGCACCGGAACAGGGTCAGATACGCAGTATTTT
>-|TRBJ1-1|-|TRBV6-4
CASPGGGAEAFF
TGTGCCAGCCCTGGAGGCGGCGCTGAAGCTTTCTTT
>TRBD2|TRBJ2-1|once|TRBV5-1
CASSGTSDGNEQFF
TGCGCCAGCAGCGGGACTAGCGACGGCAATGAGCAGTTCTTC
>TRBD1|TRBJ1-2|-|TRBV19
CASSITRQGYGYTF
TGTGCCAGTAGTATAACCCGACAGGGGTATGGCTACACCTTC
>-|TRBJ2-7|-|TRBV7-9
CASSLPSGRGLYEQYF
TGTGCCAGCAGCTTACCGTCAGGCAGGGGTCTCTACGAGCAGTACTTC
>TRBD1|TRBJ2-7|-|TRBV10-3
CATVGTGANEQYF
TGTGCCACCGTAGGGACAGGGGCCAACGAGCAGTACTTC
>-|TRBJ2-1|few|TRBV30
CAWSVPGDEQFF
TGTGCCTGGAGTGTACCGGGGGATGAGCAGTTCTTC
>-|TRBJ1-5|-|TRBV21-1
CASKTGGKQPQHF
TGTGCCAGCAAGACAGGGGGAAAACAGCCCCAGCATTTT
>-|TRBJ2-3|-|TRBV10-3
CAISVTPGRAADTQYF
TGTGCCATCAGTGTTACTCCCGGCAGGGCGGCAGATACGCAGTATTTT
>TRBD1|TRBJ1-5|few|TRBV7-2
CASSPEQGGNQPQHF
TGTGCCAGCAGCCCGGAACAGGGGGGCAATCAGCCCCAGCATTTT
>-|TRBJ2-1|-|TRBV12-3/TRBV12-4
CASSTYNEQFF
TGTGCCAGCAGCACATACAATGAGCAGTTCTTC
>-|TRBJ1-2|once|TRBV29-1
CSVLSGGYTF
TGCAGCGTACTCAGCGGAGGCTACACCTTC
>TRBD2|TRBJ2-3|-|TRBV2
CASSEMGSIRLAPTDTQYF
TGTGCCAGCAGTGAAATGGGGTCTATAAGACTAGCGCCAACAGATACGCAGTATTTT
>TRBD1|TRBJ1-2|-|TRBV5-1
CASSLAPGTGSYGYTF
TGCGCCAGCAGCTTGGCCCCCGGGACAGGTTCCTATGGCTACACCTTC
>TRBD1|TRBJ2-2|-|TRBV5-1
CASSLAPTGFTGELFF
TGCGCCAGCAGCTTGGCCCCGACAGGGTTCACCGGGGAGCTGTTTTTT
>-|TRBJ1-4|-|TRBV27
CASSLRVPNEKLFF
TGTGCCAGCAGTTTACGAGTGCCAAATGAAAAACTGTTTTTT
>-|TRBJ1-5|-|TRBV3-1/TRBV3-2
CASSQNRYSNQPQHF
TGTGCCAGCAGCCAAAACAGGTATAGCAATCAGCCCCAGCATTTT
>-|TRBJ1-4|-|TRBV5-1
CASSLGQDINEKLFF
TGCGCCAGCAGCTTGGGACAGGATATTAATGAAAAACTGTTTTTT
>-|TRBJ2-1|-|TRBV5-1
CASSLRQGGAYNEQFF
TGCGCCAGCAGCTTGCGGCAGGGTGGGGCCTACAATGAGCAGTTCTTC
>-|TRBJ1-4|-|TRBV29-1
CSVEQGSLREKLFF
TGCAGCGTTGAACAGGGATCATTAAGAGAAAAACTGTTTTTT
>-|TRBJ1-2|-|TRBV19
CASTRSGGLDYGYTF
TGTGCCAGTACCAGATCGGGGGGCCTGGACTATGGCTACACCTTC
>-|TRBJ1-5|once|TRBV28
CASSLNRENQPQHF
TGTGCCAGCAGTTTGAACAGGGAGAATCAGCCCCAGCATTTT
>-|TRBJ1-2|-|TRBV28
CASSLRPGTNYGYTF
TGTGCCAGCAGTTTAAGGCCAGGGACTAACTATGGCTACACCTTC